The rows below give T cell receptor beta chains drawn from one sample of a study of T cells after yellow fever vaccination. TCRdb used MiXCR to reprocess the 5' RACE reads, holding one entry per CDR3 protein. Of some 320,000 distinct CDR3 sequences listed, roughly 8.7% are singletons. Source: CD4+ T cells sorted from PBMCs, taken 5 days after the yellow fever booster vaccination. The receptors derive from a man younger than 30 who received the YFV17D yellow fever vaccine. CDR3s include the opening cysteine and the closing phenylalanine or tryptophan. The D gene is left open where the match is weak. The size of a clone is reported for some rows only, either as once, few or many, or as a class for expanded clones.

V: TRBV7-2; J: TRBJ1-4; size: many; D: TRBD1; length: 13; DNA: TGTGCCAGCAGCACCCGACAGGGGGAAAAACTGTTTTTT; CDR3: CASSTRQGEKLFF
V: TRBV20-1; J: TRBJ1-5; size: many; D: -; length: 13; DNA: TGCAGTGCTAGAGCGGACAGTTTACAGCCCCAGCATTTT; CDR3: CSARADSLQPQHF
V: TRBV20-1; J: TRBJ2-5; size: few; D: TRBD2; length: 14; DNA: TGCAGTGCTACCCCACTAGCGGGCCAAGAGACCCAGTACTTC; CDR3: CSATPLAGQETQYF
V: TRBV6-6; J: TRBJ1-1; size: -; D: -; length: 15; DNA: TGTGCCAGCAGTTACCCGGGCAGGGGTTTAACTGAAGCTTTCTTT; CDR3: CASSYPGRGLTEAFF
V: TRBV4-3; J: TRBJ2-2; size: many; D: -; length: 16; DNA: TGCGCCAGCAGCCAAGAGGTGCAGGGGAACACCGGGGAGCTGTTTTTT; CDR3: CASSQEVQGNTGELFF
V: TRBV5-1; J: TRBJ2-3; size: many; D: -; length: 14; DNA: TGCGCCAGCAGCCCCCTCTCAGGGGCAGATACGCAGTATTTT; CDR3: CASSPLSGADTQYF
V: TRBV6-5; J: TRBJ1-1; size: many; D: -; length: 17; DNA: TGTGCCAGCAGTTACTCGTATTCGGGGATCGGTGGCACTGAAGCTTTCTTT; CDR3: CASSYSYSGIGGTEAFF
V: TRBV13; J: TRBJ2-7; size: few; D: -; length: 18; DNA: TGTGCCAGCAGCGAAACCGTCCGGTGGGGCCTTACTGCCTACGAGCAGTACTTC; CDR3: CASSETVRWGLTAYEQYF
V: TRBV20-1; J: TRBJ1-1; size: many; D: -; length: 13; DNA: TGCAGTGCTAGCCGGGATTTATCTACTGAAGCTTTCTTT; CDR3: CSASRDLSTEAFF
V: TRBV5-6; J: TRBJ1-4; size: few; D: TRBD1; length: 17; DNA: TGTGCCAGCAGCTTGGCAGGCAGGGGGGCAACTAATGAAAAACTGTTTTTT; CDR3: CASSLAGRGATNEKLFF
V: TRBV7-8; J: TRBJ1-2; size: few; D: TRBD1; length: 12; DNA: TGTGCCAGCAGCTCGTACAGGGGTGGCTACACCTTC; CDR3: CASSSYRGGYTF
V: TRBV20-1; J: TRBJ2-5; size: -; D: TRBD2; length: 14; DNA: TGCAGTGCTAGAGATGCTAGCGGGTCGGGGACCCAGTACTTC; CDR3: CSARDASGSGTQYF
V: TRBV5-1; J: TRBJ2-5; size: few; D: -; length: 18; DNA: TGCGCCAGCAGCTTGACGGGGTCAACCCGACGTCCCCAAGAGACCCAGTACTTC; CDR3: CASSLTGSTRRPQETQYF
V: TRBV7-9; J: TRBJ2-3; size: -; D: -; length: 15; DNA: TGTGCCAGCAGCTTAAGGGTAGGGCTGGCAGATACGCAGTATTTT; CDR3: CASSLRVGLADTQYF
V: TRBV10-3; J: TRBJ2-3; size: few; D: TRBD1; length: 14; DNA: TGTGCCATCAGTGAGACAGGGGAATCAGATACGCAGTATTTT; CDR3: CAISETGESDTQYF
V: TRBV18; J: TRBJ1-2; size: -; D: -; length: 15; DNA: TGTGCCAGCTCTCCCGGAAATCTGGGCTACTATGGCTACACCTTC; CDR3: CASSPGNLGYYGYTF
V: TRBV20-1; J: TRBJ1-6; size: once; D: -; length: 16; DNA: TGCAGTGCTAGTGCAGGGAGGAGCTCCTATAATTCACCCCTCCACTTT; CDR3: CSASAGRSSYNSPLHF
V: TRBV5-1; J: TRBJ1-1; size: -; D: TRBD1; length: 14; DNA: TGCGCCAGCAGCTGGAGGACAGGGTCGGCTGAAGCTTTCTTT; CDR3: CASSWRTGSAEAFF
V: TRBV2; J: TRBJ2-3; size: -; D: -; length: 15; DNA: TGTGCCAGCAGTGAAATATTAGCCCTCACAGATACGCAGTATTTT; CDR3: CASSEILALTDTQYF
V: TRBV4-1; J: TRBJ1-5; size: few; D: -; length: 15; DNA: TGCGCCAGCAGCCAAGTTCCAGACGGCAATCAGCCCCAGCATTTT; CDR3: CASSQVPDGNQPQHF
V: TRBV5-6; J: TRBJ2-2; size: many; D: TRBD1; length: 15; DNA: TGTGCCAGCAGCGTCGAGGGGGCGGTCACCGGGGAGCTGTTTTTT; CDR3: CASSVEGAVTGELFF
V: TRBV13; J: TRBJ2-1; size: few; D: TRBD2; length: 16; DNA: TGTGCCAGCAGCTCGGGACTAGCGCCGAACTACAATGAGCAGTTCTTC; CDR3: CASSSGLAPNYNEQFF
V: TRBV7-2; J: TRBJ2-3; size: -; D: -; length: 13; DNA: TGTGCCAGCAGCTACGACCGCACAGATACGCAGTATTTT; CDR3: CASSYDRTDTQYF
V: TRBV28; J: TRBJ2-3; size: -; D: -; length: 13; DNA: TGTGCCACCCAACGACCTAGCACAGATACGCAGTATTTT; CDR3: CATQRPSTDTQYF
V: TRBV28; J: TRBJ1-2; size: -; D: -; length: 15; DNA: TGTGCCAGCAGTTTATTGTCCACCCCGGGCTATGGCTACACCTTC; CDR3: CASSLLSTPGYGYTF
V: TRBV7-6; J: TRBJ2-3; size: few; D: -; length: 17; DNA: TGTGCCAGCAGCTTACTTACGGGCGCCCGGGGGTTGGACACGCAGTATTTT; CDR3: CASSLLTGARGLDTQYF
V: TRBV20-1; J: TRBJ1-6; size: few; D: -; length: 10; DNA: TGCAGTGCCCCAGGGCCACCCCTCCACTTT; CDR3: CSAPGPPLHF
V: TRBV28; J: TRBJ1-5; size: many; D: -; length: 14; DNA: TGTGCCAGCAGTTTAGGCAGGGGCAATCAGCCCCAGCATTTT; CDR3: CASSLGRGNQPQHF
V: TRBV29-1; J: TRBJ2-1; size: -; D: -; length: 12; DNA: TGCAGCCGGGGAGAAAGCTACAATGAGCAGTTCTTC; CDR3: CSRGESYNEQFF
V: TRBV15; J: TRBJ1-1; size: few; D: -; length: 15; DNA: TGTGCCACCAGCAGGTACCCCAGGGGGAACACTGAAGCTTTCTTT; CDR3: CATSRYPRGNTEAFF
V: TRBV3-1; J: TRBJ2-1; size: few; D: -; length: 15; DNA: TGTGCCAGCAGCTCTTCGTGGGCGGTTAGAAATGAGCAGTTCTTC; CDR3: CASSSSWAVRNEQFF
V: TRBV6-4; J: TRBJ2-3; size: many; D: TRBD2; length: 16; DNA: TGTGCCAGCAGTCGGACTAGCGGGGGGGTGACAGATACGCAGTATTTT; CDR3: CASSRTSGGVTDTQYF
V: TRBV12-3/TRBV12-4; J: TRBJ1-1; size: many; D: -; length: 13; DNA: TGTGCCAGCAGCCTTACCAGGGGTACTGAAGCTTTCTTT; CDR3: CASSLTRGTEAFF
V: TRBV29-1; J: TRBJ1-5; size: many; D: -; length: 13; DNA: TGCAGCGTTGGTGCGGGGGAGGGTCAGCCCCAGCATTTT; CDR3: CSVGAGEGQPQHF
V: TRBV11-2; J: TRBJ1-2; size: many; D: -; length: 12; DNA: TGTGCCAGCAGCTTAGATAGGAGTGGCTACACCTTC; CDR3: CASSLDRSGYTF
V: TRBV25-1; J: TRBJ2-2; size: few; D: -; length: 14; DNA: TGTGCCAGCAGTGAGGTTTTGTTCACCGGGGAGCTGTTTTTT; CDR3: CASSEVLFTGELFF
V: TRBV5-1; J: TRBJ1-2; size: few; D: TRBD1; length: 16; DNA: TGCGCCAGCAGCTTGGCAGGGGGCGAGATAAACTATGGCTACACCTTC; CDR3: CASSLAGGEINYGYTF
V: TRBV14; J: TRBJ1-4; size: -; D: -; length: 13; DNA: TGTGCCAGCAGCCGGGGACTCGATGAAAAACTGTTTTTT; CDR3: CASSRGLDEKLFF
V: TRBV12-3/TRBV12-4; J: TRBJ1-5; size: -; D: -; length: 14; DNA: TGTGCCAGCAGTTTTGGGGGTAACAATCAGCCCCAGCATTTT; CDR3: CASSFGGNNQPQHF
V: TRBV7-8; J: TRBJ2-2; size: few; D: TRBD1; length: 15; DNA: TGTGCCAGCAGCTCCCGGCGGGACAGGGCCGGGGAGCTGTTTTTT; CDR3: CASSSRRDRAGELFF
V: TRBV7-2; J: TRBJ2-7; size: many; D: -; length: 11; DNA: TGCGCCAGCAGCTTCGCTTACGAGCAGTACTTC; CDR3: CASSFAYEQYF
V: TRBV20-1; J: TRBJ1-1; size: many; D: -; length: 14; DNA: TGCAGTGCTAGAGGGGGGTCGAGAGACACTGAAGCTTTCTTT; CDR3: CSARGGSRDTEAFF
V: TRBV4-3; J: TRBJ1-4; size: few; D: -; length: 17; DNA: TGCGCCAGCAGCCAATCAAGCTGGCGGACAACTAATGAAAAACTGTTTTTT; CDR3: CASSQSSWRTTNEKLFF
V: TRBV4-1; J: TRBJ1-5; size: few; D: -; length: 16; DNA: TGCGCCAGCAGCACCCTCGGGGGGGCGCTCAATCAGCCCCAGCATTTT; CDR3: CASSTLGGALNQPQHF